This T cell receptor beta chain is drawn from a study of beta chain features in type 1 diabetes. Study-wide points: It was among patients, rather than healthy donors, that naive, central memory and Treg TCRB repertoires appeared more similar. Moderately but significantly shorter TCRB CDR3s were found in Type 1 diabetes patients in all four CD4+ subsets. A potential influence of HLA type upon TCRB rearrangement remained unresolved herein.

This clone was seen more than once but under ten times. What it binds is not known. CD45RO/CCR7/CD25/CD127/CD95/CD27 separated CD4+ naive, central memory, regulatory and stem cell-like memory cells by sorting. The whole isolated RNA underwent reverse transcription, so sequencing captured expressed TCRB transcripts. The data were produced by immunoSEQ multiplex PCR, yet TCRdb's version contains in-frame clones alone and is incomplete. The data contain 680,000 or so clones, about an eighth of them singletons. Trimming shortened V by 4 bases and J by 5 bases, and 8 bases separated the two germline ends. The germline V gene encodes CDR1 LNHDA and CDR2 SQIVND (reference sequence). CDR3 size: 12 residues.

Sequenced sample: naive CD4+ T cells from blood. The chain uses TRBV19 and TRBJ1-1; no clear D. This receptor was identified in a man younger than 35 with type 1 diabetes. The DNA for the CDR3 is TGTGCCAGTAGTACCCTGGGTACTGAAGCTTTCTTT. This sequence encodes CASSTLGTEAFF. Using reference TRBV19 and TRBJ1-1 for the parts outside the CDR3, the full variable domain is DGGITQSPKYLFRKEGQNVTLSCEQNLNHDAMYWYRQDPGQGLRLIYYSQIVNDFQKGDIAEGYSVSREKKESFPLTVTSAQKNPTAFYLCASSTLGTEAFFGQGTRLTVV.